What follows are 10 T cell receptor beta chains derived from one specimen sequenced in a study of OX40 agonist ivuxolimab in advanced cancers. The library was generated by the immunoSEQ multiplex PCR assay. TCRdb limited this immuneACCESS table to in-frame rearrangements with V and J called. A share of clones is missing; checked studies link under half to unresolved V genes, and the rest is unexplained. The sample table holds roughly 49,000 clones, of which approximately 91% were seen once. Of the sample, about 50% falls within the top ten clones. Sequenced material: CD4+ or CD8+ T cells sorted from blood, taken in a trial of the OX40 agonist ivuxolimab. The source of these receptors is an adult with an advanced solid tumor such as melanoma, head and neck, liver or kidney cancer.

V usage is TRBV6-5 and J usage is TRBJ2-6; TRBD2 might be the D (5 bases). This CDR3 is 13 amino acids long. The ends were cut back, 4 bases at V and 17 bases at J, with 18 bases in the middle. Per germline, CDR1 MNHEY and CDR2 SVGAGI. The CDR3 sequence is CASSLTTGSKLTF. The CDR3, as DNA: TGTGCCAGCAGTTTGACGACGGGGTCTAAATTGACTTTC.

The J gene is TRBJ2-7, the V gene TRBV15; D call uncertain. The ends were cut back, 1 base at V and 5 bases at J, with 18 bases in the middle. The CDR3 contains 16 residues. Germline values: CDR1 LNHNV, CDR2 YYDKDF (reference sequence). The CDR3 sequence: CATSRGWVTIPHEQYF. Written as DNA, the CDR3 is TGTGCCACCAGCAGAGGGTGGGTCACAATCCCCCACGAGCAGTACTTC.

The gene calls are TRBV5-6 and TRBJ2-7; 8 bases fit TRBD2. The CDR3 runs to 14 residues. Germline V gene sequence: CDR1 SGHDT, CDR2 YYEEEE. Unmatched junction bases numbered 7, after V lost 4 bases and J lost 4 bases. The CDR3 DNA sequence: TGTGCCAGCAGCCCGGGACTAGGGATATACGAGCAGTACTTC. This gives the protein CASSPGLGIYEQYF.

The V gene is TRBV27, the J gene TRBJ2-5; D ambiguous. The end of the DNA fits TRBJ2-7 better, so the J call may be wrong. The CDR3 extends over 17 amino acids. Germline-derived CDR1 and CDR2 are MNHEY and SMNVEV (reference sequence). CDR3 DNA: TGTGCCAGCAGTTTAAATGGACCTTACGATTCCTCCTACGAGCAGTACTTC. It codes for CASSLNGPYDSSYEQYF.

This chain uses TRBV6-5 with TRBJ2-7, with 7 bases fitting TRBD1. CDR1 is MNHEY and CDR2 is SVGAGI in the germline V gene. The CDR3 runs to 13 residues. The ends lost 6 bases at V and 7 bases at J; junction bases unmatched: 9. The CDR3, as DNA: TGTGCCAGCAGCCACAGGGGCGCAGGGGAGCAGTACTTC. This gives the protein CASSHRGAGEQYF.

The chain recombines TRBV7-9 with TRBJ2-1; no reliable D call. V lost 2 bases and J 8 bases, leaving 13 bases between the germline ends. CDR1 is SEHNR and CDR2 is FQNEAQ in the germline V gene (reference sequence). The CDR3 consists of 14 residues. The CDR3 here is CASSLQRTSHEQFF. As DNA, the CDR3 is TGTGCCAGCAGCTTACAACGGACGAGCCATGAGCAGTTCTTC.

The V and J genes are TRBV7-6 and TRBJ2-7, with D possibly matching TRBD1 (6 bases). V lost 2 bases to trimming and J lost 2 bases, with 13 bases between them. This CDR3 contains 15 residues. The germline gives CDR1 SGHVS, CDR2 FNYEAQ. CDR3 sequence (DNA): TGTGCCAGCAGCTTACCGACAGGAGGAACCTACGAGCAGTACTTC. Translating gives CASSLPTGGTYEQYF.

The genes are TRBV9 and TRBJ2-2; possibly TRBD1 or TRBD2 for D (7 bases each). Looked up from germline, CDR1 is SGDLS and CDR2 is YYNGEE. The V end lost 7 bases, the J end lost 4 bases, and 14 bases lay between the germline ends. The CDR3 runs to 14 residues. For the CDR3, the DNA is TGTGCCAGCTCAGGGGGGGCGCCCACCGGGGAGCTGTTTTTT. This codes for CASSGGAPTGELFF. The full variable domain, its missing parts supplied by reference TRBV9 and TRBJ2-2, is DSGVTQTPKHLITATGQRVTLRCSPRSGDLSVYWYQQSLDQGLQFLIQYYNGEERAKGNILERFSAQQFPDLHSELNLSSLELGDSALYFCASSGGAPTGELFFGEGSRLTVL.

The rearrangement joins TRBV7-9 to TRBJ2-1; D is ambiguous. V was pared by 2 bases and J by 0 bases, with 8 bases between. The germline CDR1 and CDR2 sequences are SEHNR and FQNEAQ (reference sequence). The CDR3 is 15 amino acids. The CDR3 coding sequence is TGTGCCAGCAGCTTATCCCTGAGCTCCTACAATGAGCAGTTCTTC. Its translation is CASSLSLSSYNEQFF.

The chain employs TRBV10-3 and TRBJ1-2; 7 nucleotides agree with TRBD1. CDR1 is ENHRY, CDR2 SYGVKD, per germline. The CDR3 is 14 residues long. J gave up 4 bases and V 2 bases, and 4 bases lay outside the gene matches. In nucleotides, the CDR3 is TGTGCCATCAGTGAGGACAGGGTTGCCTATGGCTACACCTTC. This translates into CAISEDRVAYGYTF.